A selection of T cell receptor beta chains follows, all from one sample in a study of glioma-infiltrating T cells. TCRdb independently ran MiXCR on the multiplex PCR reads; one entry per CDR3 protein. This sample has about 180,000 distinct CDR3 sequences, with around 40% found just once. Sequenced input: glioma tissue, nonneoplastic brain tissue, or PBMCs (not recorded which). These receptors were taken from a human donor with low-grade glioma or glioblastoma, undergoing nonglioma brain surgery, or in good health (not recorded which). The CDR3 runs from the conserved cysteine through the conserved F or W. The D gene is left open where the match is weak. Not every row has a clone size; where given, it reads once, few, many or a size class.

v_call,j_call,clone_size,d_call,cdr3_nt,cdr3_aa
TRBV7-8,TRBJ2-1,-,TRBD2,TGTGCCAGCAGCTTTCTAGCGGCTAATGAGCAGTTCTTC,CASSFLAANEQFF
TRBV18,TRBJ2-1,-,-,TGTGCCAGCCAGGAGATGGCGGTCTCCTACAATGAGCAGTCCTTC,CASQEMAVSYNEQSF
TRBV27,TRBJ2-2,many,-,TGTGCCAGCAGTCCGTACTTCCCGCGTCCCGGGGAGCTGTTTTTT,CASSPYFPRPGELFF
TRBV16,TRBJ2-7,-,-,TGCGCCAGAAGCCAAGCCGCGGGTTACGAGCAGTACTTC,CARSQAAGYEQYF
TRBV28,TRBJ2-7,-,-,TGTGCCAGCAGGGGTTTTTCGGACCTGAGCTCCTACGAGCAGTACTTC,CASRGFSDLSSYEQYF
TRBV28,TRBJ2-7,-,-,TGTGCCAGCAGCCACATAGAGGACTACCAGGGGGAGCAGTACTTC,CASSHIEDYQGEQYF
TRBV6-2/TRBV6-3,TRBJ1-5,many,-,TGTGCCAGCAGTTACTCCGGAGGCAATCAGCCCCAGCATTTT,CASSYSGGNQPQHF
TRBV5-4,TRBJ2-1,-,-,TGTGCCAGCAGCTTGACACGGAACTCCTACAATGAGCAGTTCTTC,CASSLTRNSYNEQFF
TRBV6-1,TRBJ1-6,-,TRBD1,TGTGCCAGTAGTGACCGGGACAGGGATTCACCCCTCCACTTT,CASSDRDRDSPLHF
TRBV20-1,TRBJ2-2,few,-,TGCAGTGCTAGAAGCCGGGCCTTCACCGGGGAGCTGTTTTTT,CSARSRAFTGELFF
TRBV20-1,TRBJ2-3,-,-,TGCAGTGCTAGAAAATTGCAGCCCACAGATACGCAGTATTTT,CSARKLQPTDTQYF
TRBV4-2,TRBJ1-5,many,-,TGTGCCAGCAGCCAAGATGGGGGGGAAAATCAGCCCCAGCATTTT,CASSQDGGENQPQHF
TRBV20-1,TRBJ2-1,many,-,TGCAGTGCTAGAACTGCGGGATTAACCTACAATGAGCAGTTCTTC,CSARTAGLTYNEQFF
TRBV12-3/TRBV12-4,TRBJ1-5,-,-,TGTGCCAGCAGCCCTCTCGGTAGCAATCAGCCCCAGCATTTT,CASSPLGSNQPQHF
TRBV6-1,TRBJ2-6,many,-,TGTGCCAGCACGGTAACCTCTGGGGCCAACGTCCTGACTTTC,CASTVTSGANVLTF
TRBV7-2,TRBJ2-7,many,-,TGTGCCAGCAGCCAACAACTGAGCTCCTACGAGCAGTACTTC,CASSQQLSSYEQYF
TRBV19,TRBJ2-1,once,-,TGTGCCAGTAGTACTTTGGGTAGCATTGAGAAGTTCTTC,CASSTLGSIEKFF
TRBV3-1,TRBJ2-5,few,TRBD2,TGTGCCAGCAGCCAAGAAGGCCAGCTCCGGGGGGGTACCCAGTACTTC,CASSQEGQLRGGTQYF
TRBV2,TRBJ2-7,-,-,TGTGCCAGCAGAGTGGGAACCTACGAGCAGTACTTC,CASRVGTYEQYF
TRBV27,TRBJ2-7,-,TRBD1,TGTGCCAGCATTCTAACAGGGGCCTACGAGCAGTACTTC,CASILTGAYEQYF
TRBV28,TRBJ2-3,many,TRBD2,TGTGCCAGCTTTGGACTAGCTTCTGTAGATACGCAGTATTTT,CASFGLASVDTQYF
TRBV29-1,TRBJ2-3,-,TRBD1,TGCAGCGTTGACGCTGGGACAGGGGAGCCAGATACGCAGTATTTT,CSVDAGTGEPDTQYF
TRBV3-1,TRBJ1-1,-,-,TGTGCCAGCAGCCAAAAAAAGGACAGAAAAGCTTTCTTT,CASSQKKDRKAFF
TRBV9,TRBJ1-6,-,-,TGTGCCAGCAGCGCGTCTCCAGGGAATTCACCCCTCCACTTT,CASSASPGNSPLHF